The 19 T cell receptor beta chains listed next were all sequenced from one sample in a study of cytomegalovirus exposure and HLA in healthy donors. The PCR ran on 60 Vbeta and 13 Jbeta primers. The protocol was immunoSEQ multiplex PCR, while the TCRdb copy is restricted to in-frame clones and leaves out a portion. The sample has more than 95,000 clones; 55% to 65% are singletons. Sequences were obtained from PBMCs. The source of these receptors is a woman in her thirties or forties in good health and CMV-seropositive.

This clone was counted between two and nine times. CDR3 sequence (DNA): TGCGCCAGCAGCCGACAGGATCTCCCTGAAGCTTTCTTT. It codes for CASSRQDLPEAFF. V gene TRBV4-1 combines with J gene TRBJ1-1; D possibly corresponds to TRBD1 (6 bases). Trimming cost V 4 bases and J 6 bases, with 12 bases left between them. Germline V lookup: CDR1 MGHRA, CDR2 YSYEKL. The CDR3 is 13 residues long.

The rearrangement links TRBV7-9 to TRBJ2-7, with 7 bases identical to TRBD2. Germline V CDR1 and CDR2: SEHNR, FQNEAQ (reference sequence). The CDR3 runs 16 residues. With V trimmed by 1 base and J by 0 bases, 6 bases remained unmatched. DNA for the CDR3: TGTGCCAGCAGCTTAGGAAGCCTAGCGGTCTCCTACGAGCAGTACTTC. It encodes CASSLGSLAVSYEQYF.

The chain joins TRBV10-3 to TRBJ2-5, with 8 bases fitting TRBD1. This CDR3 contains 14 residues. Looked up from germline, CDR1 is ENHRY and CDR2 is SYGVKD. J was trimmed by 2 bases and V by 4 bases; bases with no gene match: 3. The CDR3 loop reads CAISGDRIQETQYF. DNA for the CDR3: TGTGCCATCAGTGGGGACAGGATTCAAGAGACCCAGTACTTC.

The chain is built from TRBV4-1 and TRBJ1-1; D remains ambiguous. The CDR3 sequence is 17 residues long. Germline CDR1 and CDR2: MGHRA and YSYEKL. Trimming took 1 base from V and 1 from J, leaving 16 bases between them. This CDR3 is CASSQVGPGGGNTEAFF. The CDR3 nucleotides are TGCGCCAGCAGCCAAGTAGGGCCAGGTGGAGGGAACACTGAAGCTTTCTTT.

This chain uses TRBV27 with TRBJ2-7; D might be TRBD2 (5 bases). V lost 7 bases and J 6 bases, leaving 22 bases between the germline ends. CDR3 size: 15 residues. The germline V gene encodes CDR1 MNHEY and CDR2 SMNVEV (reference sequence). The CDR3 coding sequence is TGTGCCAGCATCCCGCGGGCAGATATCCTGGTCGAGCAGTACTTC. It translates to CASIPRADILVEQYF.

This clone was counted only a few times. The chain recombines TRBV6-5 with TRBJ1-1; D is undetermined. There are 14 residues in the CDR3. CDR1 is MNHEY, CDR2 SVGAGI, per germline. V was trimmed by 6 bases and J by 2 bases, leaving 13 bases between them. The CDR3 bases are TGTGCCAGCAGGGTTTCGGGGAGCAACACTGAAGCTTTCTTT. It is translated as CASRVSGSNTEAFF.

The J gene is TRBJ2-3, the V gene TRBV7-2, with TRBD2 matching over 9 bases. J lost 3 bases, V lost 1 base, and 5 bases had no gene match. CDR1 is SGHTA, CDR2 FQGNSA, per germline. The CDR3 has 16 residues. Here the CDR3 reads CASSLVVSGGTDTQYF. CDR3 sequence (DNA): TGTGCCAGCAGCTTAGTGGTTAGCGGGGGAACAGATACGCAGTATTTT.

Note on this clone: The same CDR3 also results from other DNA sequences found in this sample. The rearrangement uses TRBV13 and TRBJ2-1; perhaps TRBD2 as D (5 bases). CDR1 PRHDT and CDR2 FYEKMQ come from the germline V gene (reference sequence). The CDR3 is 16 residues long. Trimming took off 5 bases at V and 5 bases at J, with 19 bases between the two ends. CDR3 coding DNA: TGTGCCAGCAGCCGCGGCAAGGTGTCCGGGAACAATGAGCAGTTCTTC. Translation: CASSRGKVSGNNEQFF.

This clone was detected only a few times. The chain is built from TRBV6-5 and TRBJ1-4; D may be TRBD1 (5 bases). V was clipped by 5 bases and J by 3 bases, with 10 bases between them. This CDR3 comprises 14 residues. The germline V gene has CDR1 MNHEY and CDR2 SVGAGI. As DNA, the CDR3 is TGTGCCAGCAGTCCAATAGGGGCTAATGAAAAACTGTTTTTT. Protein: CASSPIGANEKLFF.

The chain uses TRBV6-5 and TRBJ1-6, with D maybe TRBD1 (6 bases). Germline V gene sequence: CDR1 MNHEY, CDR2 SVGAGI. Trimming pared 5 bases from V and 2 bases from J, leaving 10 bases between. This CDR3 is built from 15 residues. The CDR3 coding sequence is TGTGCCAGCAGTGGGGGGGGCACCTATAATTCACCCCTCCACTTT. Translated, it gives CASSGGGTYNSPLHF.

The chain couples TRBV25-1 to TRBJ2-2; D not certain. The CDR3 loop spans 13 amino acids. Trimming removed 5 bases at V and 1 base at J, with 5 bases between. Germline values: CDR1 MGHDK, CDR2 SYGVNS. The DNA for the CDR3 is TGTGCCAGCAGTCCAGGGAACACCGGGGAGCTGTTTTTT. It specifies CASSPGNTGELFF.

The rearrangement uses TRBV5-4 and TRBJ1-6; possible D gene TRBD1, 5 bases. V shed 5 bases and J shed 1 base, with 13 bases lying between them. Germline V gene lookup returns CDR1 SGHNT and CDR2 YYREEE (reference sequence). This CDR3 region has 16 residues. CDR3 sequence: CASSSSRGSYNSPLHF. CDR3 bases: TGTGCCAGCAGTTCCTCAAGGGGTTCCTATAATTCACCCCTCCACTTT.

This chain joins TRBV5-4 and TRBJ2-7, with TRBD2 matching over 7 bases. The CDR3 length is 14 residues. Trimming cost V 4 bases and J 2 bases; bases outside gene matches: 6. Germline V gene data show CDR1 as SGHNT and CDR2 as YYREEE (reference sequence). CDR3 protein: CASSERGLAYEQYF. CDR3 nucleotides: TGTGCCAGCAGCGAGCGGGGACTCGCCTACGAGCAGTACTTC.

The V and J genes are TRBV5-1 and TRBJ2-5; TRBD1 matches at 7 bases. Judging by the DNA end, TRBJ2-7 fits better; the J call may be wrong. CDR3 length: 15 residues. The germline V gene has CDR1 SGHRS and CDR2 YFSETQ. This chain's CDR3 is CASSLDGTVSYEQYF. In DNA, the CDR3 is TGCGCCAGCAGCTTGGATGGGACAGTCTCCTACGAGCAGTACTTC.

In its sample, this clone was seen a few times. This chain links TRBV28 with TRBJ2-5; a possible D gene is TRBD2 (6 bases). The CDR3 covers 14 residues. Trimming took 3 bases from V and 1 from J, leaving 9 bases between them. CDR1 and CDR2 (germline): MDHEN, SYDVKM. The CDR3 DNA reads TGTGCCAGCAGTTTCCAGGGACTCCAAGAGACCCAGTACTTC. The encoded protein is CASSFQGLQETQYF.

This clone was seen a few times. In nucleotides, the CDR3 is TGTGCCAGCAGCTCAACCGGGACTGGAGACAATGAGCAGTTCTTC. Translating gives CASSSTGTGDNEQFF. J is TRBJ2-1 and V is TRBV7-8; the D gene is possibly TRBD2 (6 bases). The length of the CDR3 is 15 residues. The germline CDR1 and CDR2 sequences are SGHVS and FQNEAQ. V dropped 4 bases and J dropped 5 bases, with 15 bases sitting between them.

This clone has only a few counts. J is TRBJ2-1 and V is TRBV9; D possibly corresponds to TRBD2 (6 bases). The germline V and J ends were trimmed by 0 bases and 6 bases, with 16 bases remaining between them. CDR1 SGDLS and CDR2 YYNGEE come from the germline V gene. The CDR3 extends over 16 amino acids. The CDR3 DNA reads TGTGCCAGCAGCGTAGTGGGGGGAACCGGGGGCAATGAGCAGTTCTTC. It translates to CASSVVGGTGGNEQFF.

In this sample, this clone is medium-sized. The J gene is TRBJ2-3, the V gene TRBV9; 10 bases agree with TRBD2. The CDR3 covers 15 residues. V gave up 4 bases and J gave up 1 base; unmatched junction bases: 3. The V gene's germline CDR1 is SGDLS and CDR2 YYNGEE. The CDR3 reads CASSQREGGTDTQYF. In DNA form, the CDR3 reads TGTGCCAGCAGCCAGCGGGAGGGCGGCACAGATACGCAGTATTTT.

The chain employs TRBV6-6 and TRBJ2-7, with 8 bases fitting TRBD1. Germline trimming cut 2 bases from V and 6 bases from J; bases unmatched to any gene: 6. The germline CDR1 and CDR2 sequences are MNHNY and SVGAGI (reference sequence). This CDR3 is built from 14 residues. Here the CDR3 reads CASSYQTTGGEQYF. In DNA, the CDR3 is TGTGCCAGCAGTTACCAAACCACAGGGGGCGAGCAGTACTTC.